Sequencing of this TCR beta chain was carried out in a study of blood T cell repertoires in COVID-19. Study details: Italy, Spain and the United States were the sources of the convalescent and acute COVID-19 samples.

Only in-frame clones appear in the TCRdb table, and some are missing; sequencing was by immunoSEQ multiplex PCR. The table shows 150,000 to 200,000 clones, with approximately 84% occurring only once. Germline CDR1 and CDR2: WNHNN and SYGVQD (reference sequence). The CDR3 extends over 15 amino acids. V gave up 6 bases and J gave up 4 bases; unmatched junction bases: 9. Seattle's cohort entered during active infection and was followed longitudinally. The clonotype originates from a woman of 80 years or more with COVID-19, enrolled during active disease. The chain employs TRBV10-1 and TRBJ2-5, with TRBD1 matching 9 bases. The specimen sequenced was peripheral blood. The CDR3, as DNA: TGCGCCAGCAGCCCCGGACAGGGGTCTACAGAGACCCAGTACTTC. Translating gives CASSPGQGSTETQYF.